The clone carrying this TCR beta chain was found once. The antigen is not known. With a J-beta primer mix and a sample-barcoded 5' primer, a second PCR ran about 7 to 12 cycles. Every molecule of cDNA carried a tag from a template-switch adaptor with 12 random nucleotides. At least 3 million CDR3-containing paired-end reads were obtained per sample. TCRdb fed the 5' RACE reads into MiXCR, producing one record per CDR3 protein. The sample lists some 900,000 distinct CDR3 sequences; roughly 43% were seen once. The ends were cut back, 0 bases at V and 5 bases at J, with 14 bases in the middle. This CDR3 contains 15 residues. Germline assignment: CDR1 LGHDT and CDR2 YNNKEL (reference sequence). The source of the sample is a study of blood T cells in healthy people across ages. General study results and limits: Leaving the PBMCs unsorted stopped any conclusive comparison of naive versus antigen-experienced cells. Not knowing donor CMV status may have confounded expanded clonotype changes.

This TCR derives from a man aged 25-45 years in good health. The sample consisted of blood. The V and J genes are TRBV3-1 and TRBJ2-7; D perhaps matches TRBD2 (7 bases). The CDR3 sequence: CASSQDRGARNEQYF. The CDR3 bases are TGTGCCAGCAGCCAAGATCGGGGGGCTCGGAACGAGCAGTACTTC.